The clone carrying this T cell receptor (beta chain) was counted between two and nine times. What it binds is unknown. The sample is drawn from a study of blood T cells in healthy people across ages. Whole-study results and caveats: It was the long-lived donors that had more naive CD4+ cells and higher diversity than aged donors. TCR beta diversity correlated strongly with naive T cell percentage.

Donors gave 8.5 to 10 milliliters of peripheral blood apiece. It was with a sample-barcoded 5' primer and a J-beta primer mix that a second PCR of about 6 to 12 cycles was run. A single record per CDR3 protein comes from TCRdb applying MiXCR to the 5' RACE reads. The repertoire has about 1.8 million distinct CDR3 sequences, about 49% of them found once; the top ten carry over 2%. Sequenced input: blood. The clonotype originates from a woman aged 40 to 50 in good health.

CDR3 coding DNA: TGCAGTGCTAGAGATCGGCAGGCTGCCTACGAGCAGTACTTC. It encodes CSARDRQAAYEQYF. The chain has TRBV20-1 and TRBJ2-7; no firm D call. V was clipped by 0 bases and J by 2 bases, with 11 bases between them. CDR1 and CDR2 from the germline V gene are DFQATT and SNEGSKA (reference sequence). The CDR3 runs 14 residues.